These 5 T cell receptor beta chains were sequenced from one sample in a study of CD8+ T cells in alopecia areata. Documented treatment: oral pan-JAK inhibitor, 5-10 mg twice daily. Reverse transcription of extracted RNA yielded cDNA, which provided the sequencing template. Sequencing was performed with immunoSEQ multiplex PCR; in TCRdb, only in-frame clones are kept and a portion is missing. The repertoire holds 120,000 to 150,000 clones, around 83% seen once, with roughly an eighth in the top ten. Material: CD8+ T cells sorted from blood, obtained at week 4, from a patient treated with tofacitinib. Source of these receptors: a human donor with alopecia areata.

The CDR3 bases are TGTGCCAGCAGCAATAGCGGGAGGGTCGCCTACAATGAGCAGTTCTTC. Its protein product is CASSNSGRVAYNEQFF. This rearrangement joins TRBV9 to TRBJ2-1, with 11 nucleotides matching TRBD2. CDR1 is SGDLS, CDR2 YYNGEE, per germline. Trimming cost V 4 bases and J 2 bases; bases outside gene matches: 5. There are 16 residues in the CDR3.

The V call is TRBV10-3, the J call TRBJ2-7; the match to TRBD1 covers 7 bases. This CDR3 has 15 residues. Per germline, CDR1 ENHRY and CDR2 SYGVKD. V lost 3 bases and J lost 2; bases outside the gene matches: 7. CDR3 region: CAISEQDRATYEQYF. The DNA for the CDR3 is TGTGCCATCAGTGAACAAGACAGGGCAACCTACGAGCAGTACTTC.

The chain is built from TRBV7-9 and TRBJ2-7, with D maybe TRBD1 (5 bases). The CDR3 totals 14 residues. Germline V gene lookup returns CDR1 SEHNR and CDR2 FQNEAQ (reference sequence). Trimming cost V 5 bases and J 2 bases, with 13 bases left between them. CDR3 loop: CASSPLSGPYEQYF. The CDR3 nucleotides are TGTGCCAGCAGCCCCCTGTCAGGGCCCTACGAGCAGTACTTC.

The chain joins TRBV5-1 to TRBJ2-7; 10 bases line up with TRBD1. V shed 1 base, J shed 6 bases, and the junction held 1 base outside the gene matches. Germline V lookup: CDR1 SGHRS, CDR2 YFSETQ. CDR3 length equals 13 residues. CDR3 amino acids: CASSLWTGGEQYF. CDR3 nucleotides: TGCGCCAGCAGCTTGTGGACAGGGGGCGAGCAGTACTTC.

The rearrangement uses TRBV2 and TRBJ2-7; no reliable D call. V shed 3 bases and J shed 6 bases, with 18 bases lying between them. Germline V gene sequence: CDR1 SNHLY, CDR2 FYNNEI. This CDR3 is built from 15 residues. CDR3 region: CASSEGPPGVGEQYF. CDR3 DNA sequence: TGTGCCAGCAGTGAGGGCCCCCCTGGTGTAGGCGAGCAGTACTTC.